The clone carrying this T cell receptor beta chain has more than one count but fewer than ten. Its antigen is currently unknown. Orbital computed tomography and thyroid ultrasound, together with serum TRAb and thyroxine and clinical symptoms, were used for diagnoses. The entry originates in a study of T cells in Graves' hyperthyroidism and ophthalmopathy. The CDR3 sequence is 16 residues long. Trimming removed 1 base from V and 5 bases from J; junction bases left unmatched: 6. The V gene's germline CDR1 is MGHRA and CDR2 YSYEKL. TCR beta CDR3 region amplification was performed from RNA transcripts. With the HTBI primer set, the TCR CDR3 went through a first round of RT-PCR. One entry per CDR3 protein, called by TCRdb with MiXCR from the multiplex PCR reads. The repertoire has 300,000 to 450,000 distinct CDR3 sequences, approximately 25% of them found once; the top ten carry 70% to 75%. Whole-study findings and limits: Expanded thyroid clonotypes (above 0.001) were mostly also found in blood.

The origin of this receptor is a man in his fifties or sixties with Graves' hyperthyroidism. V and J are TRBV4-1 and TRBJ2-1; 9 bases fit TRBD2. Sequencing was done on a sample of blood. The CDR3 region has the DNA TGCGCCAGCAGCCAAGGGGGCCTAGCGGGACACAATGAGCAGTTCTTC. Translated, it gives CASSQGGLAGHNEQFF.